By sample fraction, the clone carrying this TCR beta chain is medium-sized. The antigen is undetermined. CDR1 and CDR2 (germline): MDHEN, SYDVKM. Trimming shortened V by 5 bases and J by 3 bases, and 10 bases separated the two germline ends. The CDR3 extends over 13 amino acids. Study outcomes and limitations: In terms of TCR gene usage, tumor memory CD4+ T cells clustered together with blood and lymph node memory CD4+ cells, as well as with lymph node naive CD4+ cells. Tumor Tregs overlapped most with tumor, then blood, naive CD4+ cells. Whole repertoires were not studied in the larger cohort, only one V-J beta rearrangement.

Full-length variable regions came from constant-region reverse primers plus semi-nested Nested Universal Primer A PCR. TCRdb passed the 5' RACE reads through MiXCR, listing each CDR3 protein once. Of roughly 54,000 distinct CDR3 sequences in the sample, about a sixth are singletons; the top ten hold approximately 2.3%. Sequenced sample: naive CD4+ T cells sorted from blood. Subset in this sample: naive CD4+ T cells, CD4+CD45RA+CD25-. The rearrangement joins TRBV28 to TRBJ2-5; no firm D call. The receptor was isolated from a female donor with breast cancer. This CDR3 is CASSRNNEETQYF. The CDR3, as DNA: TGTGCCAGCAGTCGAAACAATGAAGAGACCCAGTACTTC.